Listed here are 27 T cell receptor beta chains from one sample, sequenced in a study of breast tumors, draining lymph nodes, adjacent tissues (dated by TCRdb to 2016 to 2017). The lymph node samples were taken from the axillary draining lymph nodes of breast cancer patients. Library preparation employed multiplex PCR. TCRdb records Illumina HiSeq 2000 as the sequencer. Using fastp at Q25 and MiXCR, TCRdb reprocessed the public reads and kept productive beta chains. Rows matching on CDR3 protein sequence are summarized as one entry with the most common DNA and genes. The sample includes under 250,000 distinct CDR3 sequences, with approximately 30% observed a single time. Around 1.5% of the sample is held by the ten biggest clonotypes. The sample was axillary lymph node tissue. These receptors originate from a female donor with breast cancer. Some clones in this sample may be carry-over from other donors' samples.

In its sample, this clonotype was seen many times. V gene TRBV7-2 combines with J gene TRBJ2-3; D uncertain. Trimming cost V 2 bases and J 2 bases, with 8 bases left between them. The CDR3 runs 14 residues. The V gene's germline CDR1 is SGHTA and CDR2 FQGNSA. CDR3 DNA sequence: TGTGCCAGCAGCTTAATCGGATTCACAGATACGCAGTATTTT. This gives the protein CASSLIGFTDTQYF.

The chain employs TRBV6-5 and TRBJ2-4; 14 bases fit TRBD2. V was pared by 5 bases and J by 2 bases, with 17 bases of the junction left unmatched. Germline CDR1 MNHEY, CDR2 SVGAGI. The CDR3 consists of 21 residues. This chain's CDR3 is CASSHRGLAGVDRETKNIQYF. DNA of the CDR3: TGTGCCAGCAGTCACCGGGGACTAGCGGGAGTAGATCGGGAGACCAAAAACATTCAGTACTTC.

The CDR3 DNA reads TGTGCCACCAGCGCGGGGACTAGAGGGGAGACCCAGTACTTC. It specifies CATSAGTRGETQYF. This chain connects TRBV15 to TRBJ2-5, with 8 bases that match TRBD2. V dropped 5 bases and J dropped 5; count of bases not matched to a gene: 7. The CDR3 totals 14 residues. CDR1 is LNHNV, CDR2 YYDKDF, per germline (reference sequence). The complete variable domain, with remaining parts taken from reference TRBV15 and TRBJ2-5, reads DAMVIQNPRYQVTQFGKPVTLSCSQTLNHNVMYWYQQKSSQAPKLLFHYYDKDFNNEADTPDNFQSRRPNTSFCFLDIRSPGLGDTAMYLCATSAGTRGETQYFGPGTRLLVL.

This clonotype was detected only a few times. The rearrangement uses TRBV10-1 and TRBJ2-1; 10 positions agree with TRBD2. The CDR3 is made up of 15 amino acids. Germline V CDR1 and CDR2: WNHNN, SYGVQD (reference sequence). V shed 5 bases and J 4 bases; nucleotides not matched to a gene: 5. The CDR3: CASSQAGGQYNEQFF. CDR3 DNA sequence: TGCGCCAGCAGTCAAGCGGGAGGGCAGTACAATGAGCAGTTCTTC.

This clonotype was picked up many times. V is TRBV3-1 and J is TRBJ2-6; D is possibly TRBD1 or TRBD2 (6 bases each). The CDR3 covers 16 residues. Trimming removed 2 bases from V and 2 bases from J, with 10 bases in between. Germline CDR1 reads LGHDT; CDR2 reads YNNKEL (reference sequence). The CDR3 loop reads CASSQRGAAGANVLTF. CDR3 sequence (DNA): TGTGCCAGCAGCCAAAGGGGGGCAGCTGGGGCCAACGTCCTGACTTTC. Full variable domain (rest looked up from reference TRBV3-1 and TRBJ2-6): DTAVSQTPKYLVTQMGNDKSIKCEQNLGHDTMYWYKQDSKKFLKIMFSYNNKELIINETVPNRFSPKSPDKAHLNLHINSLELGDSAVYFCASSQRGAAGANVLTFGAGSRLTVL.

This clonotype has more than one count but fewer than ten. A clone one base away is much larger, so this may be a read error. The gene calls are TRBV11-3 and TRBJ2-5, with 9 bases matching TRBD1. V shed 5 bases, J shed 0 bases, and the junction held 7 bases outside the gene matches. The CDR3 contains 16 residues. Germline loops: CDR1 SGHNT, CDR2 YENEEA. CDR3 amino acids: CASSTRTGAYQETQYF. The CDR3 coding sequence is TGTGCCAGCAGCACTCGGACAGGGGCCTACCAAGAGACCCAGTACTTC.

In the case of this clonotype: It may be a read error: a sequence one base away is much more abundant. CDR3 sequence: CASSLVSGQGWEETQCF. The CDR3 coding sequence is TGCGCCAGCAGCTTGGTCAGCGGACAGGGTTGGGAAGAGACCCAGTGCTTC. This chain uses TRBV14 with TRBJ2-5, with 8 bases identical to TRBD1. Germline V gene data show CDR1 as SGHDN and CDR2 as FVKESK. The CDR3 has 17 amino acids.

This clonotype has a handful of counts. The chain uses TRBV24-1 and TRBJ1-2; tentatively, D is TRBD1 (5 bases). This CDR3 is 17 amino acids long. V was pared by 3 bases and J by 8 bases, with 24 bases between. Germline loops: CDR1 KGHDR, CDR2 SFDVKD. CDR3 protein: CATSDVLANTGGYGYTF. CDR3 nucleotide sequence: TGTGCCACCAGTGATGTTCTAGCGAACACCGGGGGTTACGGCTACACCTTC.

This clonotype was recorded at least ten times. This chain links TRBV7-2 with TRBJ1-2; D uncertain. The CDR3 has 14 amino acids. V was cut by 6 bases and J by 3 bases, with 14 bases left in between. Germline CDR1 reads SGHTA; CDR2 reads FQGNSA. The CDR3 loop reads CASSSVLGHYGYTF. The CDR3 nucleotides read TGTGCCAGCAGTTCAGTCCTAGGCCACTATGGCTACACCTTC.

The sample holds many counts of this clonotype. The chain links TRBV30 to TRBJ2-3, with D unresolved. The ends were cut back, 0 bases at V and 3 bases at J, with 16 bases in the middle. This CDR3 spans 16 amino acids. The germline V gene has CDR1 GTSNPN and CDR2 SVGIG (reference sequence). Here the CDR3 reads CAWSVRIGVGTDTQYF. DNA for the CDR3: TGTGCCTGGAGTGTACGTATAGGTGTTGGGACAGATACGCAGTATTTT.

The chain links TRBV7-9 to TRBJ2-2; weak D call: TRBD1 (5 bases). The germline V gene encodes CDR1 SEHNR and CDR2 FQNEAQ (reference sequence). The germline V and J ends were trimmed by 5 bases and 1 base, with 8 bases remaining between them. The CDR3 spans 14 residues. The CDR3 DNA follows: TGTGCCAGCAGCGTCACAGGGAACACCGGGGAGCTGTTTTTT. It specifies CASSVTGNTGELFF.

This chain links TRBV29-1 with TRBJ2-5; 13 bases fit TRBD2. Germline CDR1 and CDR2: SQVTM and ANQGSEA. This CDR3 has 22 residues. V dropped 6 bases and J dropped 0; count of bases not matched to a gene: 25. The CDR3 protein is CSVLRGPGLAGLGGRDQETQYF. CDR3 bases: TGCAGCGTCCTCCGGGGGCCGGGACTAGCGGGGCTCGGGGGCCGTGACCAAGAGACCCAGTACTTC.

This clonotype was recorded once. This sequence joins TRBV5-1 and TRBJ1-2, with D hard to call. V lost 3 bases to trimming and J lost 5 bases, with 11 bases between them. Germline V gene lookup returns CDR1 SGHRS and CDR2 YFSETQ. The CDR3 length is 13 residues. The CDR3: CASSSNVQYGYTF. In DNA, the CDR3 is TGCGCCAGCAGCTCAAACGTACAGTATGGCTACACCTTC.

This clonotype was recorded many times. This chain links TRBV30 with TRBJ2-5; the D is unclear. V lost 2 bases and J lost 3, with 10 bases in between. Germline CDR1 GTSNPN, CDR2 SVGIG (reference sequence). This CDR3 is 13 amino acids long. CDR3 amino acids: CAWSLGLEETQYF. DNA for the CDR3: TGTGCCTGGAGTTTGGGTCTGGAAGAGACCCAGTACTTC. Full variable domain (outside the CDR3, taken from reference TRBV30 and TRBJ2-5): SQTIHQWPATLVQPVGSPLSLECTVEGTSNPNLYWYRQAAGRGLQLLFYSVGIGQISSEVPQNLSASRPQDRQFILSSKKLLLSDSGFYLCAWSLGLEETQYFGPGTRLLVL.

V is TRBV20-1 and J is TRBJ1-5; D unclear. V shed 1 base and J shed 9 bases, with 13 bases lying between them. Germline lookup yields CDR1 DFQATT and CDR2 SNEGSKA (reference sequence). The CDR3 covers 13 residues. The CDR3 DNA reads as TGCAGTGCTAGAGCCGAAGCGGGAGGGCCCCAGCATTTT. It translates to CSARAEAGGPQHF.

About this clonotype itself: The junction departs from the called germline gene at one end, perhaps through a read error. CDR3 in DNA: TGCAGTACCTCCGTCGGAGCGGTAGTTTTC. Encoded protein: CSTSVGAVVF. The V and J genes are TRBV20-1 and TRBJ2-7; perhaps TRBD2 as D (5 bases). CDR1 and CDR2 from the germline V gene are DFQATT and SNEGSKA (reference sequence). The CDR3 runs to 10 residues.

The chain joins TRBV15 to TRBJ2-7; 7 bases map to TRBD2. The CDR3 length is 13 residues. From germline, CDR1 is LNHNV and CDR2 YYDKDF (reference sequence). V lost 1 base to trimming and J lost 7 bases; unmatched junction nucleotides: 4. The CDR3 loop is CATSRVREGEQYF. CDR3 sequence (DNA): TGTGCCACCAGCAGAGTCAGGGAGGGGGAGCAGTACTTC. The full variable domain, rest sourced from reference TRBV15 and TRBJ2-7, is DAMVIQNPRYQVTQFGKPVTLSCSQTLNHNVMYWYQQKSSQAPKLLFHYYDKDFNNEADTPDNFQSRRPNTSFCFLDIRSPGLGDTAMYLCATSRVREGEQYFGPGTRLTVT.

This clonotype came up a few times. A read error may be the cause here, since a much bigger clone is one base away. The chain uses TRBV20-1 and TRBJ2-7, with 8 bases identical to TRBD2. CDR3 length: 11 amino acids. CDR1 is DFQATT, CDR2 SNEGSKA, per germline (reference sequence). For the CDR3, the DNA is TGCAGTTCGGGGGGGCTAGGCGAGCAGTCCTTC. Residues: CSSGGLGEQSF.

Points on this clonotype: A read error may be the cause here, since a much bigger clone is one base away. This sequence joins TRBV7-2 and TRBJ2-4; no reliable D call. Trimming shortened V by 2 bases and J by 5 bases, and 13 bases separated the two germline ends. Germline-derived CDR1 and CDR2 are SGHTA and FQGNSA. This CDR3 is built from 15 residues. The CDR3 region is CASSLKSIWENIQYF. CDR3 bases: TGTGCCAGCAGCTTAAAGTCGATATGGGAAAACATTCAGTACTTC.

This clonotype has ten or more counts. The chain is built from TRBV18 and TRBJ2-5; the D gene is possibly TRBD1 (6 bases). The CDR3 is 14 amino acids. CDR1 KGHSH and CDR2 LQKENI come from the germline V gene. V was clipped by 0 bases and J by 7 bases, with 12 bases between them. CDR3: CASSPPGQGSTQYF. CDR3 coding DNA: TGTGCCAGCTCACCACCGGGGCAGGGGTCGACCCAGTACTTC.

The sample holds a few counts of this clonotype. CDR3 nucleotide sequence: TGCGCCAGCAGCTTGGAGGGGGGGCTTCAGTACTTC. It yields the protein CASSLEGGLQYF. The J gene is TRBJ2-4, the V gene TRBV5-1; perhaps TRBD2 as D (7 bases). CDR3 length: 12 residues. V was clipped by 0 bases and J by 11 bases, with 9 bases between them. Germline V gene lookup returns CDR1 SGHRS and CDR2 YFSETQ.

The gene calls are TRBV20-1 and TRBJ2-5; 11 nucleotides line up with TRBD2. V was clipped by 5 bases and J by 5 bases; unmatched bases: 31. Looked up from germline, CDR1 is DFQATT and CDR2 is SNEGSKA (reference sequence). The CDR3 is 22 residues long. CDR3 coding DNA: TGCAGTGCTCATGGCCGGGCCATGAGCACTGCAGATGGGGCTAGCGGGAGGGAGACCCAGTACTTC. The encoded protein is CSAHGRAMSTADGASGRETQYF.

This clonotype was detected many times. The chain joins TRBV5-1 to TRBJ2-1, with D possibly matching TRBD2 (6 bases). The CDR3 length is 14 residues. V lost 6 bases to trimming and J lost 9 bases, with 19 bases between them. The germline gives CDR1 SGHRS, CDR2 YFSETQ. DNA of the CDR3: TGCGCCAGCACCGTGGGGAGGTTCTTGGCTGAGCAGTTCTTC. This gives the protein CASTVGRFLAEQFF.

Comments on this clonotype: Since no conserved phenylalanine or tryptophan closes the CDR3, a read error is the likely cause. J is TRBJ2-1 and V is TRBV20-1; D is uncertain. V lost 6 bases, J lost 3 bases, and 3 bases lay in between. The CDR3 loop spans 10 amino acids. CDR1 is DFQATT, CDR2 SNEGSKA, per germline (reference sequence). CDR3 in DNA: TGCAGTGCGTTCTACAATGAGCAGTTCTCC. Protein: CSAFYNEQFS.

About this clonotype: This CDR3 fails to terminate in the conserved phenylalanine or tryptophan, so it likely reflects a read error. The DNA is left out, because the CDR3 cannot be placed on it with certainty; the CDR3 is given as TCRdb lists it. V and J are TRBV9 and TRBJ2-7; the table's TRBD1 call for D was not verified on the DNA. The CDR3 is 13 residues long, ends included. Germline loops: CDR1 SGDLS, CDR2 YYNGEE. CDR3 protein: CASSGQGAYERYS.

This clonotype was recorded many times. The V call is TRBV20-1, the J call TRBJ2-5, with D perhaps TRBD2 (5 bases). Per the germline V gene, CDR1 is DFQATT and CDR2 is SNEGSKA (reference sequence). CDR3 size: 14 residues. Trimming shortened V by 8 bases and J by 2 bases, and 18 bases separated the two germline ends. The CDR3 reads CSNPGRGQQETQYF. CDR3 DNA: TGCAGTAACCCCGGACGGGGTCAGCAAGAGACCCAGTACTTC.

At least ten counts were recorded for this clonotype. This sequence joins TRBV15 and TRBJ2-7, with 7 nucleotides matching TRBD1. Germline V CDR1 and CDR2: LNHNV, YYDKDF (reference sequence). CDR3 size: 15 residues. V lost 1 base, J lost 5 bases, and 8 bases stayed unmatched. The CDR3 region has the DNA TGTGCCACCAGCAGAGTCGGGACAGTACTCAACGAGCAGTACTTC. Its translation: CATSRVGTVLNEQYF.